Sequencing of this TCR beta chain was carried out in a study of blood T cell repertoires in COVID-19. Overall study: Material from acute and convalescent COVID-19 was sourced from the United States, Italy and Spain. T cells, B-cell-depleted T cells, or PBMCs provided the cDNA or gDNA that served as material.

Clones were read by immunoSEQ multiplex PCR, and TCRdb kept only the in-frame ones, dropping some. Of roughly 70,000 clones listed, 87% are singletons. The TCR comes from a woman of 80 years or more with acute or convalescent COVID-19. Sequenced material: peripheral blood.

The CDR3 region has the DNA TGCGCCAGCAGGGGAGATGCCGGGGGCACTGAAGCTTTCTTT. Its protein is CASRGDAGGTEAFF. J is TRBJ1-1 and V is TRBV5-1; perhaps TRBD1 as D (5 bases). V lost 5 bases and J lost 4, with 15 bases in between. Germline CDR1 reads SGHRS; CDR2 reads YFSETQ. This CDR3 contains 14 residues.